Sequencing of this TCR beta chain was carried out in a study of cytomegalovirus exposure and HLA in healthy donors (dated by TCRdb to between 2016 and 2019). Looking at the study overall: According to an earlier analysis of 550 to 750 of the donors, some 180 million T cells yielded roughly 110 million unique TCR beta sequences and around 280 Gb of sequence data. An early release covering roughly 600 HLA-typed donors comprised around 300 gigabases of sequencing data and about 90 million unique TCR sequences. Among the roughly 400 genotyped donors, around 81% belonged to the genetic ancestry cluster associated with self-reported Caucasian donors. The study was designed to test whether signatures of past pathogen exposure could be identified by cataloging public T cell receptors. The study profiled the T cell repertoires of 666 subjects by immunosequencing and related them to cytomegalovirus serostatus. In addition to the first cohort of several hundred subjects, a separate validation cohort of 120 different subjects was used. To predict cytomegalovirus infection status, the study combined high-throughput TCR immunosequencing, statistical association of individual TCRs with disease status, and machine learning. A later analysis re-examined previously published TCR beta repertoires from hundreds of donors and added high-resolution HLA genotyping to investigate patterns of TCR occurrence. Rather than drawing on any new phenotypic data, the later analysis identified candidate immune exposures from TCR beta sequences and the way those sequences occurred across donors. In an earlier analysis of about 590 of the donors, high-throughput TCR beta sequencing was used to judge whether each TCR beta V gene segment behaved as functional or pseudogenic. Donor age, sex, ethnicity and CMV serostatus were collected together with the repertoire data. In a later genetic analysis, genome-wide SNP genotypes for about 60% of the 666 donors were used, and that subset was treated as a discovery cohort. Every repertoire in the discovery cohort had been generated on one and the same sequencing platform. HLA typing included class I and class II loci at four-digit resolution. Typing coverage varied by locus: roughly 629-630 donors for A, B, C, DRB1 and DQB1; some 520 for DQA1; around 610 for DPA1; 450 to 480 for DPB1. Roughly 5 DR-DQ haplotypes were handled as single units for association and clustering, since linkage in the cohort was strong. Among some 410 genotyped donors of the cohort, an average of approximately 200,000 unique TCR beta nucleotide sequences was sequenced per donor, of which roughly 17% were non-productive.

As encoded in the germline V gene (reference sequence), CDR1 is MNHEY while CDR2 is SMNVEV. The CDR3 sequence holds 14 residues, the cysteine and phenylalanine included. Just CDR3 DNA is preserved here, 42 bases in frame from base 1. Ends trimmed: V by 3 bases, J by 4 bases; bases unmatched to a gene: 2. This clone was counted only a few times. Its target antigen remains unknown. The input lacks base qualities; no much larger clone sits a single base away. The cohort consisted of some 730 healthy bone marrow donors. At the time of sampling, all cohort members were nominally healthy, though unrecorded immune exposures were likely present. The donor was CMV seronegative and belonged to the group of under 400 seronegative cohort members. A peripheral blood sample was provided by each donor, and peripheral blood mononuclear cells were used for TCR beta sequencing. Genomic DNA was extracted from the blood cell samples with the Qiagen DNeasy Blood Extraction Kit.

General study outcomes and caveats: According to the authors, the approach could potentially be generalized to other disease states and immunological phenotypes. A later analysis associated 16,951 TCR beta sequences with specific HLA alleles at a false discovery rate of 0.05. In a later analysis, TCR association rates were found to vary across HLA loci, with the most associated TCRs seen for DRB1 alleles and the fewest for HLA-C alleles. Linkage disequilibrium might explain the correlated functional status among segregating V segments, but an unknown experimental factor could not be excluded. In a later genetic analysis, fewer N-insertions in productive TCRs were reported among donors in an Asian-associated ancestry cluster than the roughly 700-donor mean. In vitro tests confirmed that a few of the cytomegalovirus-associated TCR beta chains recognize cytomegalovirus antigens. V-gene and J-gene trimming of TCR beta chains was associated with a missense DCLRE1C variant in a later genetic analysis, and the association was replicated in an independent cohort. Some IMGT-functional V segments, including TRBV6-2 and TRBV6-3, could not be told apart with the 87-base-pair reads, so those segments were excluded. CMV serostatus was the only immune exposure information available for the cohort. The classifier was reported to diagnose cytomegalovirus status with high specificity and sensitivity in both the original and validation cohorts. In a later analysis, HLA-associated TCR beta chains showed more clonal expansion and lower generation probabilities than non-associated chains that were equally common. The earlier analysis of 587 of the donors excluded around 17 rarely observed V segments, including chromosome 9 orphons, because counts were too low. Most CMV-associated TCR beta chains appeared to be HLA-restricted in a later analysis, and the HLA associations seemed to be driven largely by CMV exposure. In the study, approximately 160 TCR beta chains were listed as associated with cytomegalovirus. A further reported finding was that TCR beta sequences accurately predicted the HLA-A and HLA-B alleles for most subjects in the first cohort. Presence/absence analyses assumed roughly uniform sequencing depth across donors, an assumption that may not hold. Because HLA typing was missing for some donors at each locus, association tests included only the typed subset. Assigning TCR associations to individual alleles was difficult when HLA alleles, especially DR and DQ, strongly co-occurred. In this cohort, only TCR beta chains were sequenced, and detectable features were limited by the absence of alpha or paired-chain data. Most TCR sequences were observed very rarely across donors, whereas some public TCRs were present in many individuals. In an earlier analysis of fewer than 700 of the donors, most TCR beta V segments appeared in productive rearrangements about 87% or about 30% of the time, broadly matching IMGT annotations. The sequencing pipeline was judged likely to have produced a cluster of highly shared sequence variants as a technical artifact. Several of the top co-occurrence clusters appeared to be linked to parvovirus B19, influenza, CMV and Epstein-Barr virus, according to a later analysis.

Library prep was done by the immunoSEQ multiplex PCR assay. For the multiplex PCR, a mixture combining 60 forward primers for TCR Vbeta segments and 13 reverse primers for TCR Jbeta segments was used. The CDR3 region of rearranged TCR beta genes was amplified from genomic DNA by a multiplex PCR assay. The amplified TCR beta libraries were sequenced on the Illumina HiSeq System as 87-base-pair reads. Regarding the original processing steps: A later analysis counted tens of millions of unique TCR beta chains across the 650 to 800 repertoires, and some 12 million of these chains were shared by at least two donors. A nearest-neighbor algorithm error-corrected the raw reads and collapsed the reads into unique sequences, merging closely related sequences to remove PCR and sequencing errors. To assign V, D and J gene segments, CDR3 sequences were aligned to IMGT reference sequences. For a sequence to be retained, at least a six-nucleotide match to both a V gene segment and a J gene segment was required. Rearrangements were called productive when the CDR3 lacked stop codons and stayed in frame with V and J; all others were non-productive. Following IMGT convention, CDR3 was defined as the stretch from the second conserved V-encoded cysteine to the conserved J-encoded phenylalanine. In an earlier analysis of 500 to 650 of the donors, sequences lacking an unambiguous match to a single V gene segment were excluded. In an earlier analysis of about 590 of the donors, a V segment was called functional when productive rearrangements were above 56.7%, and segregating when the standard deviation between donors exceeded 5%. A statistical classification framework was built for diagnosing cytomegalovirus status from the catalog of TCR beta chain sequences. V and J gene assignment, in a later analysis, came from comparing TCR nucleotide sequences with IMGT/GENE-DB human TR gene sequences. In a later analysis, CDR3 sequences and most-parsimonious VDJ recombination scenarios were assigned using the TCRdist pipeline. A later analysis defined each TCR beta chain by its CDR3 amino acid sequence plus V-gene family, and excluded reads lacking a unique V-gene family. A later analysis removed 600 or so highly shared, low-generation-probability nucleotide sequences to deal with suspected cross-contamination and a sequencing artifact. For each public chain, a later analysis derived a clonal expansion index from normalized ranks of inferred template counts within each repertoire. A later analysis computed generation probabilities with a VDJ recombination model fitted to out-of-frame rearrangements, and checked the results against IGoR. Hypergeometric tests were used in a later analysis to score TCR-TCR, TCR-HLA and TCR-CMV co-occurrence, with a repertoire-size bias correction applied to the TCR pairs. False discovery rates were estimated in a later analysis by permuting HLA or CMV assignments 20 times. In a later analysis, co-occurring TCRs were grouped with DBSCAN, and TCRdist sequence similarity was added when clustering was performed within HLA-allele-positive subsets. Repertoires with fewer than 30,000 or more than 120,000 public chains, plus five repertoires with anomalous nucleotide sharing, were excluded from co-occurrence clustering. TCRdb's version of the immuneACCESS table is confined to in-frame rearrangements and falls short of the full clone set. An unresolved V gene accounts for under half of the shortfall where checked; the remainder is of unknown origin. The V and J calls and clone size come from that table; D and trimming were worked out from the DNA. In this sample the table shows 100,000 to 150,000 clones, around four fifths of which occur a single time. About 7.3% of the sample belongs to the ten largest clones.

Recombination joined TRBV27 with TRBJ2-3; 9 nucleotides in the junction match TRBD2. The specimen was PBMCs. This clonotype originated in a male donor in good health and CMV-seronegative. The CDR3 reads as follows: CASSLRGGSDTQYF. Read as DNA, the sequence is TGTGCCAGCAGTTTGCGGGGGGGTTCAGATACGCAGTATTTT.